This record concerns one TCR beta chain sequence. What it binds is unknown. Produced via immunoSEQ multiplex PCR; TCRdb's table is partial and in-frame only. This table has 80,000 or so clones, 90% to 95% appearing once. The data derive from a study of human versus mouse CDR3 diversity and MHC coevolution. Naive CD4 T cells were sorted as CD45RO-negative, CD62L-positive. Points from the study as a whole: Roughly 1.5 million TCR beta clonotypes were estimated for humans, the largest repertoire. Among all groups, most of the three human donors showed least clonal inequality. Mice had fewer CDR3 deletions and insertions than humans on average.

V gave up 4 bases and J gave up 4 bases; unmatched junction bases: 12. The CDR3 has 18 amino acids. The germline V gene has CDR1 SGHVS and CDR2 FQNEAQ. The rearrangement links TRBV7-8 to TRBJ2-2; TRBD2 aligns across 10 bases. The TCR comes from a person aged 30-69 years in good health. Sequencing was done on a sample of naive CD4+ T cells from blood. As to subset: CD45RO-negative CD62L-positive naive CD4 T cells. This CDR3 reads CASSSRGLAAGGTGELFF. DNA of the CDR3: TGTGCCAGCAGCTCACGTGGACTAGCGGCTGGGGGCACCGGGGAGCTGTTTTTT.